The rows below give T cell receptor beta chains drawn from one sample of a study of long-term antiretroviral therapy in people with HIV. The repertoire was sequenced with immunoSEQ multiplex PCR; TCRdb's copy has only in-frame clones and lacks some. The sample includes approximately 35,000 clones, 90% to 95% seen only once; the top ten take roughly 3.5%. The sample here was unsorted PBMCs, taken 5.1 years after starting antiretroviral therapy. These receptors all stem from a woman aged 50 to 60 with HIV. CDR3s include the opening cysteine and the closing phenylalanine or tryptophan. The order of the fields is clone size, J gene, D gene, V gene, CDR3 DNA, CDR3 protein. The D gene is left open where the match is weak. Only part of the rows carry a size: once, few, many, or a class if the clone is expanded.

NA,TRBJ2-5,TRBD2,TRBV5-6,TGTGCCAGCAGCTTGGCGGGGGGGTCGGAGACCCAGTACTTC,CASSLAGGSETQYF
NA,TRBJ2-1,NA,TRBV29-1,TGCAGCGTTGATGCGGGCTCCAATGAGCAGTTCTTC,CSVDAGSNEQFF
NA,TRBJ1-6,NA,TRBV19,TGTGCCAGTAGTCCCCGGATGGGGCGGATTAATTCACCCCTCCACTTT,CASSPRMGRINSPLHF
NA,TRBJ2-4,NA,TRBV19,TGTGCCAGCAGGGACGTCTTGGCCAAAAACATTCAGTACTTC,CASRDVLAKNIQYF
NA,TRBJ2-1,TRBD2,TRBV7-2,TGTGCCAGCAGCTTCCAAGCGGGGGGGTACAATGAGCAGTTCTTC,CASSFQAGGYNEQFF
NA,TRBJ2-7,TRBD2,TRBV10-2,TGCGCCAGCAAACTAGCGGGGGGGTCCTACGAGCAGTACTTC,CASKLAGGSYEQYF
NA,TRBJ2-7,TRBD2,TRBV9,TGTGCCAGCAGCGAAGGGGCGGGGGGAGCGTACGAGCAGTACTTC,CASSEGAGGAYEQYF
NA,TRBJ1-2,NA,TRBV29-1,TGCAGCGTTGTCGGATGGGTCAGGGGTTCTAACTATGGCTACACCTTC,CSVVGWVRGSNYGYTF
NA,TRBJ2-3,NA,TRBV9,TGTGCCAGCAGCGTAGGCGGGGCCGGCCCAGATACGCAGTATTTT,CASSVGGAGPDTQYF
NA,TRBJ2-4,NA,TRBV9,TGTGCCAGCAGCGTAGGTTCCAAAGCCAAAAACATTCAGTACTTC,CASSVGSKAKNIQYF
NA,TRBJ2-7,NA,TRBV30,TGTGCCTGGAGTGCCCTCAGGGGCGGCCACGAGCAGTACTTC,CAWSALRGGHEQYF
once,TRBJ1-2,TRBD1,TRBV27,TGTGCCAGCAGTTCAACAGGGGAGTTAAACTATGGCTACACCTTC,CASSSTGELNYGYTF
NA,TRBJ1-2,NA,TRBV21-1,TGTGCCAGCACCTATGGGGAGGGTTTGGTCCCTCGCTATGGCTACACCTTC,CASTYGEGLVPRYGYTF
NA,TRBJ1-1,NA,TRBV6-6,TGTGCCAGCAGCTCCGGACAGAGAACTGAAGCTTTCTTT,CASSSGQRTEAFF
NA,TRBJ2-3,TRBD1,TRBV19,TGTGCCAGTAGTATTAGCCGGGACAGAGGGTGGGATACGCAGTATTTT,CASSISRDRGWDTQYF
NA,TRBJ1-1,NA,TRBV30,TGTGCCTGGAGCGACAAAGGGGGAAGATGGTACACTGAAGCTTTCTTT,CAWSDKGGRWYTEAFF